In its sample, the clone carrying this T cell receptor (beta chain) was seen once. A much larger clone lies one base from this, so it may be a read error. The germline gives CDR1 MNHEY, CDR2 SVGEGT. V shed 0 bases, J shed 9 bases, and the junction held 14 bases outside the gene matches. The CDR3 is 16 residues long. RNA was extracted from whole blood without cell sorting, alongside germline DNA. This record belongs to a study of tumor-infiltrating lymphocytes in primary liver carcinoma. TCR beta cDNA was made from 500 ng total RNA with a constant-region primer. Nested multiplex PCR, run for three rounds with slightly modified ARM-PCR, yielded TCR beta libraries. Researchers ran the first two PCR rounds for around 10 cycles each with TRBV1-TRBV30 forward primers and a C-beta reverse primer. TCRdb re-derived calls from the multiplex PCR reads in MiXCR, one entry per CDR3 protein. The sample consists of 250,000 to 400,000 distinct CDR3 sequences, 55% to 65% of them appearing once.

The chain couples TRBV6-2 or TRBV6-3 to TRBJ2-7, with 7 bases identical to TRBD2. The clonotype was recovered from a man aged 40-49 years with primary liver carcinoma and hepatitis B virus infection. Sequencing input: peripheral blood. The CDR3, as DNA: TGTGCCAGCAGTTACTCCGGATCGGCGGGAGTTTGGGGGCAGTACTTC. Residues: CASSYSGSAGVWGQYF.